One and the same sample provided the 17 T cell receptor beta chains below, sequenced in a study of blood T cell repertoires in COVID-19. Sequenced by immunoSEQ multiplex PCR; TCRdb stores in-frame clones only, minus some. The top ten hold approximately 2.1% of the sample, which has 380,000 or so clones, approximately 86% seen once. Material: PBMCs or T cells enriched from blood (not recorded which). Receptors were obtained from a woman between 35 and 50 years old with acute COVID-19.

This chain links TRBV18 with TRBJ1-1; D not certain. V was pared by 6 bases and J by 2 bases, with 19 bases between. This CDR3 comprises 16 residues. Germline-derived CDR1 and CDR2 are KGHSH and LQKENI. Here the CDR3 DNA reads TGTGCCAGCTCGAATACTCCCAGCGACCAAAACACTGAAGCTTTCTTT. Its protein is CASSNTPSDQNTEAFF.

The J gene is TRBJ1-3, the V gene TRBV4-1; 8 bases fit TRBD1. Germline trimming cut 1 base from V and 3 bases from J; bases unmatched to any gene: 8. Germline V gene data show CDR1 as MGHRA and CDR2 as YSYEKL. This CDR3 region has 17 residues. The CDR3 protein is CASSQAPQGAGGNTIYF. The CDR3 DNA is TGCGCCAGCAGCCAAGCACCCCAGGGGGCAGGTGGAAACACCATATATTTT.

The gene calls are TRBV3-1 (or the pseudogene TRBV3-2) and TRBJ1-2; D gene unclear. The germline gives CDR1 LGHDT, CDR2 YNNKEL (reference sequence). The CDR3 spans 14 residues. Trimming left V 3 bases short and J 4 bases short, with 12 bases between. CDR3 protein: CASSHHSQVYGYTF. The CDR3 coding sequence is TGTGCCAGCAGCCATCACAGTCAAGTCTATGGCTACACCTTC.

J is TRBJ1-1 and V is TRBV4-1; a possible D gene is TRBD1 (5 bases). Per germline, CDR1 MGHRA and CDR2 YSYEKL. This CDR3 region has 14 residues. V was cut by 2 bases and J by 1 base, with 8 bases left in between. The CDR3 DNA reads TGCGCCAGCAGCCAACTCAGGGCGAACACTGAAGCTTTCTTT. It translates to CASSQLRANTEAFF.

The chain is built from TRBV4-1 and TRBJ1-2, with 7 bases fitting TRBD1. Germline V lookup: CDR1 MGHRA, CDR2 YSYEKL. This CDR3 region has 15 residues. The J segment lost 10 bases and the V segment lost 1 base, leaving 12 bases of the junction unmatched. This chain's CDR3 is CASSQGLATGSSYTF. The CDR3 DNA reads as TGCGCCAGCAGCCAAGGTCTCGCGACAGGGTCTTCCTACACCTTC.

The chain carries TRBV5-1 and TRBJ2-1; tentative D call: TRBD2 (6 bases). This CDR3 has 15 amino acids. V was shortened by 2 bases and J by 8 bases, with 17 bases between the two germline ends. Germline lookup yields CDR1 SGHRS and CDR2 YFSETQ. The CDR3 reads CASSFFRGKEDEQFF. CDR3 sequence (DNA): TGCGCCAGCAGCTTCTTCCGGGGGAAAGAGGATGAGCAGTTCTTC.

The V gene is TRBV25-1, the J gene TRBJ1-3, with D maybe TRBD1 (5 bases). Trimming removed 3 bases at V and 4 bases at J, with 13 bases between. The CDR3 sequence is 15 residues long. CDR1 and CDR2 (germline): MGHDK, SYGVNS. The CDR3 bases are TGTGCCAGCAGTGATAACGGGGGGAGAGGAAACACCATATATTTT. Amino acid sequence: CASSDNGGRGNTIYF. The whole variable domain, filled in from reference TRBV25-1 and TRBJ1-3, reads EADIYQTPRYLVIGTGKKITLECSQTMGHDKMYWYQQDPGMELHLIHYSYGVNSTEKGDLSSESTVSRIRTEHFPLTLESARPSHTSQYLCASSDNGGRGNTIYFGEGSWLTVV.

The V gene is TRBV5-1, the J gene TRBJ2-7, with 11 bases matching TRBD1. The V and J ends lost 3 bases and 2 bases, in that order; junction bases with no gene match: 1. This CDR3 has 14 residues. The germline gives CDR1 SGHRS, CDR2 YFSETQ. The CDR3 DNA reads TGCGCCAGCAGCTGGGGACAGGGGGCCTACGAGCAGTACTTC. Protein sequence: CASSWGQGAYEQYF.

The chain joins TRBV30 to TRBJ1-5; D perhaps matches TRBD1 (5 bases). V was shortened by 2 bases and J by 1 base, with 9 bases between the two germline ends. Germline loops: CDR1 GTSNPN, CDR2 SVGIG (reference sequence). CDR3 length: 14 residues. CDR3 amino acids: CAWSIRGSNQPQHF. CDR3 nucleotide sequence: TGTGCCTGGAGTATTAGGGGCAGCAATCAGCCCCAGCATTTT.

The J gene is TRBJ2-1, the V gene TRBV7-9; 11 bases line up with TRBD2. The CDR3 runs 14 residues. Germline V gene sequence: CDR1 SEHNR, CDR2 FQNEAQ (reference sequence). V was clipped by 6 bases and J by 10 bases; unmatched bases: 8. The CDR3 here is CASRTSGGAEEQFF. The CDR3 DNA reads TGTGCCAGCAGAACTAGCGGGGGCGCGGAGGAGCAGTTCTTC. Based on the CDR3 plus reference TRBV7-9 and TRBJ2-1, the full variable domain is DTGVSQNPRHKITKRGQNVTFRCDPISEHNRLYWYRQTLGQGPEFLTYFQNEAQLEKSRLLSDRFSAERPKGSFSTLEIQRTEQGDSAMYLCASRTSGGAEEQFFGPGTRLTVL.

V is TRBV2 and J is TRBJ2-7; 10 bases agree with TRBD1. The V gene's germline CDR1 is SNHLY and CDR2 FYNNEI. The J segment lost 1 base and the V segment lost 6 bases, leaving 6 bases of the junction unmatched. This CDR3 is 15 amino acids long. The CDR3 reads CASREWDRGSYEQYF. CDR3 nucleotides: TGTGCCAGCAGGGAGTGGGACAGGGGTTCCTACGAGCAGTACTTC.

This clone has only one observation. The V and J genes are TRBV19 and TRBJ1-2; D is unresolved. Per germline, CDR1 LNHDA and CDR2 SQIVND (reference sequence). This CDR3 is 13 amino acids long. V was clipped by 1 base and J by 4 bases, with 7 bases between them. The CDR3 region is CASSIAGVYGYTF. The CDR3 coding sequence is TGTGCCAGTAGTATAGCAGGTGTCTATGGCTACACCTTC. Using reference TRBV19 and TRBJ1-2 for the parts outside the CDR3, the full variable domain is DGGITQSPKYLFRKEGQNVTLSCEQNLNHDAMYWYRQDPGQGLRLIYYSQIVNDFQKGDIAEGYSVSREKKESFPLTVTSAQKNPTAFYLCASSIAGVYGYTFGSGTRLTVV.

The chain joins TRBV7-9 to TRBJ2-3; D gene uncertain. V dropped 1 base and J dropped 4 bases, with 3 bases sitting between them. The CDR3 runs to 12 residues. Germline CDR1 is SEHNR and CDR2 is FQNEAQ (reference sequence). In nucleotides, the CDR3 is TGTGCCAGCAGCTTAGTAGCAGATACGCAGTATTTT. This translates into CASSLVADTQYF.

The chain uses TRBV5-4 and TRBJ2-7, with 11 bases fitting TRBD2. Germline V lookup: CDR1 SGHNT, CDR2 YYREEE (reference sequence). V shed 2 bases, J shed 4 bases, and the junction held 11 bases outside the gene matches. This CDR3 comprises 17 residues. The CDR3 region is CASSFPSVAGGIYEQYF. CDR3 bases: TGTGCCAGCAGCTTCCCCTCGGTAGCGGGGGGGATTTACGAGCAGTACTTC.

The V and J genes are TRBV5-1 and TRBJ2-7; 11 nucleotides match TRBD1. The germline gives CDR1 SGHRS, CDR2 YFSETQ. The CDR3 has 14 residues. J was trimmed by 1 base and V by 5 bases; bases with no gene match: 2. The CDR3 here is CASSRDRGSYEQYF. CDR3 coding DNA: TGCGCCAGCAGTCGGGACAGGGGGTCCTACGAGCAGTACTTC.

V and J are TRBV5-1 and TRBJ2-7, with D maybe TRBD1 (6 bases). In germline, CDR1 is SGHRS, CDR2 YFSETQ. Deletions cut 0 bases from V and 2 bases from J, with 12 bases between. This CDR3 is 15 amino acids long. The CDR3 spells CASSLADDRTYEQYF. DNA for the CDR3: TGCGCCAGCAGCTTGGCCGATGACAGGACCTACGAGCAGTACTTC.

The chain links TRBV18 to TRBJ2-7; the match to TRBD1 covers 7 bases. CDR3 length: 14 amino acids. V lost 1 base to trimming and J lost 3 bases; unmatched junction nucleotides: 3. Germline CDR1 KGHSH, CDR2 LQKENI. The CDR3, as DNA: TGTGCCAGCTCACCACAGGGACAGTACTACGAGCAGTACTTC. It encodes CASSPQGQYYEQYF.